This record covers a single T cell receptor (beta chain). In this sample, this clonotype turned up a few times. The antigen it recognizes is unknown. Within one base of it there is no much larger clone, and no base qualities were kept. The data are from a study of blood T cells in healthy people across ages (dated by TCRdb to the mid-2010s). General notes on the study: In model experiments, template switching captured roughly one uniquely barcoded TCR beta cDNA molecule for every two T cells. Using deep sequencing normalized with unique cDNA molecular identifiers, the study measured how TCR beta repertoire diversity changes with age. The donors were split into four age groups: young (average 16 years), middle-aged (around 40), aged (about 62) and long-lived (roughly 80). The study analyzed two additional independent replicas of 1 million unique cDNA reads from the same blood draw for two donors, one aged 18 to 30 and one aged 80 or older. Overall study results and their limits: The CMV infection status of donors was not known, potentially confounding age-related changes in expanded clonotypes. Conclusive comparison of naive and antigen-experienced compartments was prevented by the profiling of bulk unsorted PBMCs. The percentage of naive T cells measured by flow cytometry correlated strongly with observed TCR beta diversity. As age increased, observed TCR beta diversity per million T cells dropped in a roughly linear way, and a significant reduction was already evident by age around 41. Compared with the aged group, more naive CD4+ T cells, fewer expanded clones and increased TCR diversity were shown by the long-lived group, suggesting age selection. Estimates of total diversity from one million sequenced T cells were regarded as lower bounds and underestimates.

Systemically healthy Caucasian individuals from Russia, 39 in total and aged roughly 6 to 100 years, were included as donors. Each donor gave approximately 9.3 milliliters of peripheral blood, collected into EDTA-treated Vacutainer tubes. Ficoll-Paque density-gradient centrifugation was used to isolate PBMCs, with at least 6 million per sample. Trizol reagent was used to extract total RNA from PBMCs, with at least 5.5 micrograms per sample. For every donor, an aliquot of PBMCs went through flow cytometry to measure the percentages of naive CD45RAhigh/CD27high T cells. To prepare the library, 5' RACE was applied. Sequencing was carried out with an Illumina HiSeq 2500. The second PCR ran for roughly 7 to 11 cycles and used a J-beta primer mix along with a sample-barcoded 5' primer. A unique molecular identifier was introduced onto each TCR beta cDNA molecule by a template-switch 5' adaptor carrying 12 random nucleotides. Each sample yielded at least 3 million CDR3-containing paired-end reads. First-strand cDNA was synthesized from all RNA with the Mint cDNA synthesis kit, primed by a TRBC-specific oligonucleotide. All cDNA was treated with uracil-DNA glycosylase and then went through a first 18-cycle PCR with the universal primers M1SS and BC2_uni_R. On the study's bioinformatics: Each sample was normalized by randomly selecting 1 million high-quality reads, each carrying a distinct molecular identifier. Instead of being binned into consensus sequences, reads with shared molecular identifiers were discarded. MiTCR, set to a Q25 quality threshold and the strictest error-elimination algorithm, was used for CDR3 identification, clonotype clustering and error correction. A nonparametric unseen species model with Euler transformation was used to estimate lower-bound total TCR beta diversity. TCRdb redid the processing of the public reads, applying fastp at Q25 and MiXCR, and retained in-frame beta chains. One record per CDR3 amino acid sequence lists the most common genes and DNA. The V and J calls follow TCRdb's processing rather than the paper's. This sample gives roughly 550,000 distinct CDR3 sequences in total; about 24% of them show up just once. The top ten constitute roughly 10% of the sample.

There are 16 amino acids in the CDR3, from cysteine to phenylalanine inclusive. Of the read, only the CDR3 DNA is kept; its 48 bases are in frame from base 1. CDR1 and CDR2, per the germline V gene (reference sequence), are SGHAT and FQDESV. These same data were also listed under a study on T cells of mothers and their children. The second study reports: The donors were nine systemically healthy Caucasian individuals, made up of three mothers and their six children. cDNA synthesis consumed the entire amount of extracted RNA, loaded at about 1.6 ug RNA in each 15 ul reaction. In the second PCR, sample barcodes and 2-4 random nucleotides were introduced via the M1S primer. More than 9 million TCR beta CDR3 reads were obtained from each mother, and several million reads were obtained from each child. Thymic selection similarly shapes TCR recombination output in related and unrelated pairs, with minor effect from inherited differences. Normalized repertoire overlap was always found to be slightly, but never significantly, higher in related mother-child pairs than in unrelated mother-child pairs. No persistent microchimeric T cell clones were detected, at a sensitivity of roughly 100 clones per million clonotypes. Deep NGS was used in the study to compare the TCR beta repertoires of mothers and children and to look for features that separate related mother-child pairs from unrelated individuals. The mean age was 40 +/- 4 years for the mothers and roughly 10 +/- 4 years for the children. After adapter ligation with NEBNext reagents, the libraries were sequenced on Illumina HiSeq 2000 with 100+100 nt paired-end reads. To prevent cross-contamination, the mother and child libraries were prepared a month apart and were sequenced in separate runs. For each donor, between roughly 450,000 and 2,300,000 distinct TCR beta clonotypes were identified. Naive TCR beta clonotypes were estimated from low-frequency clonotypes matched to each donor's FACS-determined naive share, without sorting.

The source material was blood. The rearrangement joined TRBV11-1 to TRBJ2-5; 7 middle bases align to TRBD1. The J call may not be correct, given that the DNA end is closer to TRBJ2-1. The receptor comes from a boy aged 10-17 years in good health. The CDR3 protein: CASSLGGTAIYNEQFF. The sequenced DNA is TGTGCCAGCAGCTTAGGGGGGACAGCCATCTACAATGAGCAGTTCTTC.